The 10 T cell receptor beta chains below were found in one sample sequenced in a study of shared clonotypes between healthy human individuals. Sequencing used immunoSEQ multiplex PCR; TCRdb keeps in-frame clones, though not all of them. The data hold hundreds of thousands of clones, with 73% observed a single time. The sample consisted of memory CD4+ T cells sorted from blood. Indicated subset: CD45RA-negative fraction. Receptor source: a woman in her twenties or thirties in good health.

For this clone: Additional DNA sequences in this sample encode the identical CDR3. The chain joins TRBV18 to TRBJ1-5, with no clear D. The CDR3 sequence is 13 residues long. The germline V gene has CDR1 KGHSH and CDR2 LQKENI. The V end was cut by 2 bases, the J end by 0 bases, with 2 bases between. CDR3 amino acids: CASSPDSNQPQHF. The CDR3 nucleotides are TGTGCCAGCTCACCAGATAGCAATCAGCCCCAGCATTTT.

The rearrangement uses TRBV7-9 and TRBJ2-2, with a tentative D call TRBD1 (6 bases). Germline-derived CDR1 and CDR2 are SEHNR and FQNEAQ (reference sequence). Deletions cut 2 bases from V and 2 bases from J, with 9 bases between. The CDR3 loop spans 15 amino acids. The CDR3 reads CASSLRGINTGELFF. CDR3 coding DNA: TGTGCCAGCAGCTTAAGGGGGATAAACACCGGGGAGCTGTTTTTT.

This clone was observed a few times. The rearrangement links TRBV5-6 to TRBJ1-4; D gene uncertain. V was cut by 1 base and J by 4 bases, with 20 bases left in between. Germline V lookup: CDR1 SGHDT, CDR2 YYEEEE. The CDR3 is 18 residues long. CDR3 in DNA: TGTGCCAGCAGCTTGCTGGGCGGAACTCCAGACTTTAATGAAAAACTGTTTTTT. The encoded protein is CASSLLGGTPDFNEKLFF.

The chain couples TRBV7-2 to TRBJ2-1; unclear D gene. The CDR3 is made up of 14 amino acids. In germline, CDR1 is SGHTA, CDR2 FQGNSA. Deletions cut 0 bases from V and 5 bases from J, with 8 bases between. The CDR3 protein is CASSLAAGDNEQFF. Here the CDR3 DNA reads TGTGCCAGCAGCTTAGCAGCCGGAGACAATGAGCAGTTCTTC.

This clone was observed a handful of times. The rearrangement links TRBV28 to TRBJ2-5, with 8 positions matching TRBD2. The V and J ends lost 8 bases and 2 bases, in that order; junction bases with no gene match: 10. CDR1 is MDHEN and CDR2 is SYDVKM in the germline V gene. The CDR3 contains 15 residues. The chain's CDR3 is CASSNSGIEQETQYF. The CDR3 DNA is TGTGCCAGCTCCAATAGCGGGATTGAACAAGAGACCCAGTACTTC.

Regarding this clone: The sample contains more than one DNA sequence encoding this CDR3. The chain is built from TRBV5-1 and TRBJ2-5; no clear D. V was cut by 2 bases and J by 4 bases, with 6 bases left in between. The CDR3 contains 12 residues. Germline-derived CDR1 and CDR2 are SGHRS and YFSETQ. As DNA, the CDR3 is TGCGCCAGCAGCTTTTCAGGAGAGACCCAGTACTTC. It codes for CASSFSGETQYF.

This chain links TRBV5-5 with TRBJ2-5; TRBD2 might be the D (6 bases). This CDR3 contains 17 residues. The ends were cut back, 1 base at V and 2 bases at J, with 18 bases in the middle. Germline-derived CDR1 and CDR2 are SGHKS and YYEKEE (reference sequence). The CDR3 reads CASSLRGVGSLQETQYF. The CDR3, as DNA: TGTGCCAGCAGCTTGCGCGGGGTCGGCTCTCTGCAAGAGACCCAGTACTTC.

The CDR3: CSVKGEGEKLFF. The DNA for the CDR3 is TGCAGCGTGAAAGGGGAGGGTGAAAAACTGTTTTTT. This chain links TRBV29-1 with TRBJ1-4, with D maybe TRBD1 (5 bases). CDR1 is SQVTM, CDR2 ANQGSEA, per germline. This CDR3 comprises 12 residues. The V and J ends lost 6 bases and 7 bases respectively, with 12 bases between them.

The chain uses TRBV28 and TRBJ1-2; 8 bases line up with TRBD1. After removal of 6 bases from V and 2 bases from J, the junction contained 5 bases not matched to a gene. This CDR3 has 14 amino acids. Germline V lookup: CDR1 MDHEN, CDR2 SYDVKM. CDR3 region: CASSPYRGNYGYTF. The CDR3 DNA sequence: TGTGCCAGCAGCCCTTACAGGGGGAACTATGGCTACACCTTC.

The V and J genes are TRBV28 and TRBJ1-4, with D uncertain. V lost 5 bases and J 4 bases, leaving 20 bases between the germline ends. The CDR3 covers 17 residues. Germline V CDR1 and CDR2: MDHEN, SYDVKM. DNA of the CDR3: TGTGCCAGCAGTCCTTATTCCAGTGGGGTTGGTAATGAAAAACTGTTTTTT. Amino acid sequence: CASSPYSSGVGNEKLFF. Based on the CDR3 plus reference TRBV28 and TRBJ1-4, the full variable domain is DVKVTQSSRYLVKRTGEKVFLECVQDMDHENMFWYRQDPGLGLRLIYFSYDVKMKEKGDIPEGYSVSREKKERFSLILESASTNQTSMYLCASSPYSSGVGNEKLFFGSGTQLSVL.